What follows describes a single T cell receptor (beta chain). The antigen it recognizes is unknown. No much larger clonotype is one base removed from it; base qualities were not supplied. This entry comes from a study of blood T cell repertoires in COVID-19 (TCRdb year 2020). Regarding the complete study: Samples covering the acute and convalescent phases of COVID-19 were provided by collaborators in the United States, Italy and Spain. The material from the prospective study consisted of cDNA or gDNA derived from T cells, B-cell-depleted T cells, or PBMCs. The dataset comprised deeply sampled blood TCRbeta repertoires from subjects exposed to, actively infected with, or recovered from COVID-19. The repertoires were released in a freely available public database intended as a resource for research on the immune response to SARS-CoV-2. Samples came from the ongoing ImmuneRACE study (first 160 participants) plus 1,254 subjects from 6 global collaborators. The sample metadata nearly always contained a de-identified subject ID, COVID-19 status, age in years and sex. Where HLA class I and class II types were available, the types were taken from metadata supplied by the sample provider, not from assay-based typing.

Collaborating institutions collected whole blood in K2EDTA tubes following their own protocols. For TCRbeta analysis, collaborators shipped samples in one of three forms: frozen whole blood, isolated PBMCs, or DNA extracted from either of those sample types. General study outcomes and caveats: How much clinical and demographic metadata was included differed by source and by participant, and the metadata was provided uncurated.

The immunoSEQ Assay, a bias-controlled multiplex PCR, was used to amplify TCRbeta CDR3 regions from genomic DNA. Concerning the study's data processing: The number of nucleated cells in each sample was estimated from the amplification of reference gene primers within the assay. To quantify the absolute abundance of each unique TCRbeta CDR3 rearrangement, sequence reads were collapsed and filtered. Productive Simpson clonality was computed per sample as the square root of Simpson's diversity index over productive rearrangements. Imported from immuneACCESS, the table was reduced by TCRdb to in-frame sequences with V and J called. These copies leave out some clones; in studies compared against another copy, an unresolved V gene accounts for under half, and the cause of the remainder is not known. V, J and clone size are taken as reported in that table, and D and trimming were inferred from the DNA itself. In this sample the table shows about 140,000 clones, around 88% of which occur a single time. Of the sample, over 1.5% is held by the ten largest clones.

Germline trimming amounts to 6 bases on V and 0 bases on J, with 18 as the count of junction bases outside the gene matches. CDR1 MNHEY and CDR2 SMNVEV were looked up in the germline V gene (reference sequence). The CDR3 covers 21 residues, taking in both the cysteine and the phenylalanine. Of all the DNA, just the CDR3 is kept, 63 bases in frame from base 1. The sequence was collected from a woman aged 55-70 years with acute or convalescent COVID-19. The specimen was peripheral blood. This chain is built from TRBV27 and TRBJ2-1, and 12 junction bases match TRBD2. The DNA reads TGTGCCAGCAGCTCCACCAAACTAGCGGGGGGTTCGCAAAGCTCCTACAATGAGCAGTTCTTC. It is translated as CASSSTKLAGGSQSSYNEQFF.